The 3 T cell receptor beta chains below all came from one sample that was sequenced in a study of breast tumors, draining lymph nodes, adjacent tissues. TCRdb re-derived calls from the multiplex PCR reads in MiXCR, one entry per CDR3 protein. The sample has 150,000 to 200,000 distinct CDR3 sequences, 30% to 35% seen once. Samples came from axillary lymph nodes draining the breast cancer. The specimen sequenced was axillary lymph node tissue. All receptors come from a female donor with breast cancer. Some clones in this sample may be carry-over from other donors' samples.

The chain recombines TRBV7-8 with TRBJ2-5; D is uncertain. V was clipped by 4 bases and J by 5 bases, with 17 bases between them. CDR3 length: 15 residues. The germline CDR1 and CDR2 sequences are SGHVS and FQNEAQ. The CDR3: CASSSSGRLYETQYF. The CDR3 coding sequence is TGTGCCAGCAGCTCGTCAGGACGGCTCTACGAGACCCAGTACTTC.

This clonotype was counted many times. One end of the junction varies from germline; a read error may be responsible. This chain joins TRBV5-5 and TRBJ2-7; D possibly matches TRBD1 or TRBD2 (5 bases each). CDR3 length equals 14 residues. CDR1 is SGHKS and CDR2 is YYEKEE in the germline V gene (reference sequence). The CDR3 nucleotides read TGTGCCAGCAGCTTCTCAGGGCTAGCCGCCTTCCTGAACTTC. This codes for CASSFSGLAAFLNF.

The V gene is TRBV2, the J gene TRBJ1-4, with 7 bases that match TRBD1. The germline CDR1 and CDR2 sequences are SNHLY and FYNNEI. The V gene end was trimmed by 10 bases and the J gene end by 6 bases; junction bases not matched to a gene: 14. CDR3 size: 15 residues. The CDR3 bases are TGTGCCACCGCTCAGGCAGACAGGGCCGATGAAAAACTGTTTTTT. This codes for CATAQADRADEKLFF.